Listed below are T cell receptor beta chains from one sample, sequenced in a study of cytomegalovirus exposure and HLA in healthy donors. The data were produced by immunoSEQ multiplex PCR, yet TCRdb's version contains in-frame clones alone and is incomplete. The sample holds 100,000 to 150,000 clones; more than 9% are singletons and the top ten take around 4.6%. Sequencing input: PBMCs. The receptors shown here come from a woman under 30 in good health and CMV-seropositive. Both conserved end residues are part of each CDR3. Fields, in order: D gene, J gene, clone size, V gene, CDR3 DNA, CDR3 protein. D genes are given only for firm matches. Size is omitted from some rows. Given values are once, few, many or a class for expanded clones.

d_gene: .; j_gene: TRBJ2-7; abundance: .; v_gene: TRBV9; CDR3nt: TGTGCCAGCAGCGTATCAGGGAACCACTACGAGCAGTACTTC; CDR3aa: CASSVSGNHYEQYF
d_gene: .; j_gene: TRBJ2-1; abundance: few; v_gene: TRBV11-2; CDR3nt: TGTGCCAGCAGCTTAAAGGTACAGGAGCAGTTCTTC; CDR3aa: CASSLKVQEQFF
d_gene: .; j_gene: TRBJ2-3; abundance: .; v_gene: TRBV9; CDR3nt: TGTGCCAGCAGCTCAACAGGGGGGGAGGGCACAGATACGCAGTATTTT; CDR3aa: CASSSTGGEGTDTQYF
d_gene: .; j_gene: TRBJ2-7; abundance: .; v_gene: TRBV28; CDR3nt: TGTGCCAGCATGAATCCCGCGGACGAGCAGTACTTC; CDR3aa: CASMNPADEQYF
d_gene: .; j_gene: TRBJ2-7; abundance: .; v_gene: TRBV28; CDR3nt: TGTGCCAGCAGTTTAGGAGGGAATAAAGGCGAGCAGTACTTC; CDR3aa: CASSLGGNKGEQYF
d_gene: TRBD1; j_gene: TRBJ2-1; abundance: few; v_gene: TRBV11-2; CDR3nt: TGTGCCAGCAGCAGCACCGGGACAGGGGGCGGTGAGCAGTTCTTC; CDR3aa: CASSSTGTGGGEQFF
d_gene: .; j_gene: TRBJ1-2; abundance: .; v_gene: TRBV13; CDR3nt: TGTGCCAGCAGCTTAACTGTCTATGGCTACACCTTC; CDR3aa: CASSLTVYGYTF
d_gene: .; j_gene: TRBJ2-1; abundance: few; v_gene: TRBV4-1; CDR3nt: TGCGCCAGCAGCCAAATCCTGGCGGCGGCCTACAATGAGCAGTTCTTC; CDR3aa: CASSQILAAAYNEQFF
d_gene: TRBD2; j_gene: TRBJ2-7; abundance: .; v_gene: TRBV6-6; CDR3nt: TGTGCCAGCAGTTACCTTCTAGCGGGAGTAAACGAGCAGTACTTC; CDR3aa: CASSYLLAGVNEQYF
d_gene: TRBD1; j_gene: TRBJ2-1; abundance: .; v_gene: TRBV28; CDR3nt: TGTGCCAGCCGAACAACAGGGGACAATGAGCAGTTCTTC; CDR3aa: CASRTTGDNEQFF
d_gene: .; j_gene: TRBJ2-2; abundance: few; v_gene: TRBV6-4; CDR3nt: TGTGCCAGCAGTGAGAGAACCGGGGAGCTGTTTTTT; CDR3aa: CASSERTGELFF
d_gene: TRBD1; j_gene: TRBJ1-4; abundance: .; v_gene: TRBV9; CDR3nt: TGTGCCAGCAGCTTGACAGGGGGGGGGAGTGAAAAACTGTTTTTT; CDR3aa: CASSLTGGGSEKLFF
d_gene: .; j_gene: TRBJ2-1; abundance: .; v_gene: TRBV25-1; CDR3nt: TGTGCCAGCAGTGACCCGACTGACTACAATGAGCAGTTCTTC; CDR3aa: CASSDPTDYNEQFF
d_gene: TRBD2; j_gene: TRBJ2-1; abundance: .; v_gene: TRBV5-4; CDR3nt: TGTGCCAGCAGTTCCAGGACTAGCGTATACAATGAGCAGTTCTTC; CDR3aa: CASSSRTSVYNEQFF
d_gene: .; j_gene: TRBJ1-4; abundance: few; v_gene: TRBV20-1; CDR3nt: TGCAGTGCTAGGGGCGACAGTGAACTGTTTTTT; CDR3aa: CSARGDSELFF
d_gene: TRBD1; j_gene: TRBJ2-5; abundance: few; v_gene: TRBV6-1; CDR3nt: TGTGCCAGCAGTGCCCTGGGGACAGGGCGGCAAGAGACCCAGTACTTC; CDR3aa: CASSALGTGRQETQYF
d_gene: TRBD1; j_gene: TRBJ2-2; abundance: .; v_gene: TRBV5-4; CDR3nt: TGTGCCAGCAGCTTGGGGGACAGTGCTGGGGAGCTGTTTTTT; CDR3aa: CASSLGDSAGELFF
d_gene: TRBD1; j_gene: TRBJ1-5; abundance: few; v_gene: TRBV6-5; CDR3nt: TGTGCCAGCAGCCCGGACAGGGGTCAGCCCCAGCATTTT; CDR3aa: CASSPDRGQPQHF
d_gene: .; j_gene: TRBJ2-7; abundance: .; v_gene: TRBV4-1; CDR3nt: TGCGCCAGCAGCCAAGCCCAGGGTGGGCTATACGAGCAGTACTTC; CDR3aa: CASSQAQGGLYEQYF
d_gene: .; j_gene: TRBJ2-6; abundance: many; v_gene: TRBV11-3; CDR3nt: TGTGCCAGCAGCGGAGTTTCTGGGGCCAACGTCCTGACTTTC; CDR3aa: CASSGVSGANVLTF
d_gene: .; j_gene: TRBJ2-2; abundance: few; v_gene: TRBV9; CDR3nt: TGTGCCAGCAGTCCCGGGACAAACACCGGGGAGCTGTTTTTT; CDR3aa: CASSPGTNTGELFF
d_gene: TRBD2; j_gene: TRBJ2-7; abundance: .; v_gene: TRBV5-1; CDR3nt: TGCGCCAGCAGCACCTCCGGGACTAGACATGACGAGCAGTACTTC; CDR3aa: CASSTSGTRHDEQYF
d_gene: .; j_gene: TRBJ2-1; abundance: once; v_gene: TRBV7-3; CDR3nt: TGTGCCAGCAGCTCCCCCGGCTCCTACAATGAGCAGTTCTTC; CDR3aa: CASSSPGSYNEQFF
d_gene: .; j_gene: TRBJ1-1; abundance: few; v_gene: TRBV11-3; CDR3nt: TGTGCCAGCAGCTTATTTAGCACTGAAGCTTTCTTT; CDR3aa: CASSLFSTEAFF